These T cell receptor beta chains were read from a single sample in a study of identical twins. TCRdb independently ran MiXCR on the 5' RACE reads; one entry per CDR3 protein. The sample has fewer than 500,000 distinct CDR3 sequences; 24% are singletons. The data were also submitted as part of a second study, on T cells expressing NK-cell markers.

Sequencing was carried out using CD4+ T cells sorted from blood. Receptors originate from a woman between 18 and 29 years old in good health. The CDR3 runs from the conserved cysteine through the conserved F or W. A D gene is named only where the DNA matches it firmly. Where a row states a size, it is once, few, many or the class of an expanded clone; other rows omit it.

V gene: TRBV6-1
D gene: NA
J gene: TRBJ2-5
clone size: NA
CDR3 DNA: TGTGCCAGCAGGAAACAGGGGAGGGAGACCCAGTACTTC
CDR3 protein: CASRKQGRETQYF

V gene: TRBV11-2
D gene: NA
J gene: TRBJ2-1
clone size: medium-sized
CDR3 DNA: TGTGCCAGCATGTCCCGGGGTAGCGGCAATGAGCAGTTCTTC
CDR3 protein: CASMSRGSGNEQFF

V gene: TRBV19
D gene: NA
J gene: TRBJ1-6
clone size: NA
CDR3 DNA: TGTGCCAGTTCCGAGGCTTACTCCTATAATTCACCCCTCCACTTT
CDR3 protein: CASSEAYSYNSPLHF

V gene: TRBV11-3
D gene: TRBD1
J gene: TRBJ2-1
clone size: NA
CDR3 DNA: TGTGCCAGCACCTGGGACAGGGGCACCTACAATGAGCAGTTCTTC
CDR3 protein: CASTWDRGTYNEQFF

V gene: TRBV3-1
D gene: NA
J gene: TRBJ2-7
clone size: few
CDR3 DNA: TGTGCCAGCAGCCAACTCGGGGGATACGAGCAGTACTTC
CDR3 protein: CASSQLGGYEQYF

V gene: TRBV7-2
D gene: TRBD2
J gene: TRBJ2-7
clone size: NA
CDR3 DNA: TGTGCCAGCAGCTTAGGGAAGGTAGCGGGAGTCTACGAGCAGTACTTC
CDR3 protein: CASSLGKVAGVYEQYF

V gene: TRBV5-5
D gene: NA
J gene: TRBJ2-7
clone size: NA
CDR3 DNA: TGTGCCAGCAGCTTGATCTCGGCGGGCGCCTACGAGCAGTACTTC
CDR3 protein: CASSLISAGAYEQYF

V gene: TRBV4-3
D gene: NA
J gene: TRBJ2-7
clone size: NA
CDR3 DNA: TGCGCCAGCAGCCAAGATTCAGCGGGCGTTACCTACGAGCAGTACTTC
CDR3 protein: CASSQDSAGVTYEQYF

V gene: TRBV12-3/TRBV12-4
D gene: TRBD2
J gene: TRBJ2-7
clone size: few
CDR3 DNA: TGTGCCAGCAGTCCGGGGACTAGCGGGTTCCGCGAGCAGTACTTC
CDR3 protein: CASSPGTSGFREQYF

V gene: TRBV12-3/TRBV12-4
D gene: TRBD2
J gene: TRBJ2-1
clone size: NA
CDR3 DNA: TGTGCCAGCAGGATCAGCGGGAGAGACAATGAGCAGTTCTTC
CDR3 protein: CASRISGRDNEQFF

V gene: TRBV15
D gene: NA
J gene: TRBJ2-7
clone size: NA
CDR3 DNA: TGTGCCACCAGCAGAGAATCGGGCGGCTACGAGCAGTACTTC
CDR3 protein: CATSRESGGYEQYF

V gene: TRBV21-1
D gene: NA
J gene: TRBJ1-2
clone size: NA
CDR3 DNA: TGTGCCAGCAGCAAAGCGGGCTGGTATGGCTACACCTTC
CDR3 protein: CASSKAGWYGYTF

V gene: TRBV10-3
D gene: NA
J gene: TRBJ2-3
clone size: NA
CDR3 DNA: TGTGCTTCCACCGGCACAGATACGCAGTATTTT
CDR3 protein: CASTGTDTQYF

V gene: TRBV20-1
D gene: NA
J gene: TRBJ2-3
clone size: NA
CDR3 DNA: TGCAGTGCTAGACCCCGACTACGTCGCACAGATACGCAGTATTTT
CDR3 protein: CSARPRLRRTDTQYF

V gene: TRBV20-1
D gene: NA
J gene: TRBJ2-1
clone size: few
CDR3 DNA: TGCAGTGCTCCAGGCGAGATCCCCTACAATGAGCAGTTCTTC
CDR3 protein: CSAPGEIPYNEQFF

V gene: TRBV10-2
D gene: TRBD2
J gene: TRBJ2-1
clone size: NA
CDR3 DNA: TGCGCCAGCAGGGATACTAGCGGCAATGAGCAGTTCTTC
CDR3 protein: CASRDTSGNEQFF

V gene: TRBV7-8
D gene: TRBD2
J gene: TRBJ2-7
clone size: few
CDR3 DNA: TGTGCCAGCAGCTGGGGGGGGACCTCCGGAGAGCAGTACTTC
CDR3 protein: CASSWGGTSGEQYF

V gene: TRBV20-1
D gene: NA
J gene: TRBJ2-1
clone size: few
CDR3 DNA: TGCAGTGCCAGAGGGGGGCTCGGCACCTACAATGAGCAGTTCTTC
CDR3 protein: CSARGGLGTYNEQFF

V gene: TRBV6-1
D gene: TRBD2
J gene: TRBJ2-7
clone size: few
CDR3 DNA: TGTGCCAGCACCAGAAACCCTAGCGGGAGGAACGCCTACGAGCAGTACTTC
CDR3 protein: CASTRNPSGRNAYEQYF

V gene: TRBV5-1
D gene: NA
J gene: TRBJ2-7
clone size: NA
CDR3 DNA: TGCGCCAGCAGCTTGGTTGGCGGAACCTACGAGCAGTACTTC
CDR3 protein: CASSLVGGTYEQYF

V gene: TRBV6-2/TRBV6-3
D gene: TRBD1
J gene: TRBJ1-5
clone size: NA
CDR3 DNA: TGTGCCAGCAGTTACTCGGGACAGAGCAATCAGCCCCAGCATTTT
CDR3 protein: CASSYSGQSNQPQHF

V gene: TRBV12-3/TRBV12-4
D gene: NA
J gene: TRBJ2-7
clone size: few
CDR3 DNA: TGTGCCAGGACAGGACACAGCGACGAGCAGTACTTC
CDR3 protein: CARTGHSDEQYF

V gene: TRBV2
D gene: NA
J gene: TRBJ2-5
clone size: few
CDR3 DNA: TGTGCCAGCAGTGTTGGGCAAGCTCGCGGAGAGACCCAGTACTTC
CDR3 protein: CASSVGQARGETQYF

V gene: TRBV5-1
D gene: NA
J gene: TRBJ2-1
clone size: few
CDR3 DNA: TGCGCCAGCAGCGGGGGGGCTGGCTCCTACAATGAGCAGTTCTTC
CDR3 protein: CASSGGAGSYNEQFF

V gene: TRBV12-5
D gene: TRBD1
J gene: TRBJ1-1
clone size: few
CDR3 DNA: TGTGCTAGTGGTTTGGTACGTCCAAGCGGGACAGGGTATCGGAACACTGAAGCTTTCTTT
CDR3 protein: CASGLVRPSGTGYRNTEAFF

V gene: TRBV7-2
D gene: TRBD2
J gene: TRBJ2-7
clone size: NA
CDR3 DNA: TGTGCCAGCAGCTTAGCCGGGGGGGAATCCTACGAGCAGTACTTC
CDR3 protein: CASSLAGGESYEQYF

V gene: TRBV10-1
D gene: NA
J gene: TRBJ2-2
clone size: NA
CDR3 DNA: TGCGCCAGCAGGCTTACGAGGAACACCGGGGAGCTGTTTTTT
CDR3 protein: CASRLTRNTGELFF

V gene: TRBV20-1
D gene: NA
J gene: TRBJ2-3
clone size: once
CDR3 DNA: TGCAGTCAACAGGGATCAAGTGCAGATACGCAGTATTTT
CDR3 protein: CSQQGSSADTQYF

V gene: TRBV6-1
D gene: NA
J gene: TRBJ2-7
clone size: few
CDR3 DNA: TGTGCCAGCAGCCCGTCAGGGAGTATGGCCTACGAGCAGTACTTC
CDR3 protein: CASSPSGSMAYEQYF

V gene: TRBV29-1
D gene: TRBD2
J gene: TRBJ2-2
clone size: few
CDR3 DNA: TGCAGCGTCCGCCGTGCGGGGGGCGGGAAGCTGTTTTTT
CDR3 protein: CSVRRAGGGKLFF

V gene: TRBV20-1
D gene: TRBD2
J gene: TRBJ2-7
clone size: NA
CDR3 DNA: TGCAGTGCCCGGGGGACTAGCTTTAGGTACGAGCAGTACTTC
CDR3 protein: CSARGTSFRYEQYF

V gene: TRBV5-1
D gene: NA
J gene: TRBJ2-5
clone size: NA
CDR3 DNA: TGCGCCAGCAGCTTGGAGTCAGGCCAAGAGACCCAGTACTTC
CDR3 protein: CASSLESGQETQYF

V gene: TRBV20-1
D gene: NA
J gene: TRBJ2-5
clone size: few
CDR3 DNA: TGCAGTGCGGCTAGGGGGAGATCGGAGACCCAGTACTTC
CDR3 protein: CSAARGRSETQYF

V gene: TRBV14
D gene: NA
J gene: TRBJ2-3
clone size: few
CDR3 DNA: TGTGCCAGCAGCCAAGTTAGGGGCATTACTAGCACAGATACGCAGTATTTT
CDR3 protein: CASSQVRGITSTDTQYF

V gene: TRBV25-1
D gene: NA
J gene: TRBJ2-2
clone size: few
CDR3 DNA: TGTGCCAGCAGTGAAGACCTAACGGGCGGGGAGCTGTTTTTT
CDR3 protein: CASSEDLTGGELFF

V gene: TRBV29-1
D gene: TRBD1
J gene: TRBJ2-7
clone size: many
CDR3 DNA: TGCAGCGTTTCAAAGACAGGGAACTACGAGCAGTACTTC
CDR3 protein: CSVSKTGNYEQYF

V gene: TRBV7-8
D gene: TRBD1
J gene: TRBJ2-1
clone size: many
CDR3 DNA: TGTGCCAGCAGCGGGGGACAGGGTACCTACAATGAGCAGTTCTTC
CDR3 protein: CASSGGQGTYNEQFF

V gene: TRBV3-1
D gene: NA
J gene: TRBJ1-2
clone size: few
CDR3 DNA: TGTGCCAGCAGCCGGAAACGTGGGGAAATGAGCTATGGCTACACCTTC
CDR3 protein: CASSRKRGEMSYGYTF

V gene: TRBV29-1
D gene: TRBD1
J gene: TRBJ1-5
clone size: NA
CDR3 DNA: TGCAGCGTCGGACAGGGAGGCGATCAGCCCCAGCATTTT
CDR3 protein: CSVGQGGDQPQHF

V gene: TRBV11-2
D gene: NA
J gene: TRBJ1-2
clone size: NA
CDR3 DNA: TGTGCCAGCAGCGCCACACGGCAGCGTGGCTACACCTTC
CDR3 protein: CASSATRQRGYTF

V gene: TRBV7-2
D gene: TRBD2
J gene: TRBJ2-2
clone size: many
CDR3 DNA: TGTGCCAGCAGCTTAGTTTGGTTAGCGGGAGGAGCGGGGGAGCTGTTTTTT
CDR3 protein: CASSLVWLAGGAGELFF

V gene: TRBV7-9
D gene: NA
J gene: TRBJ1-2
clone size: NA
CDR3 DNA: TGTGCCAGCAGCCTAATGACTAACATCTATGGCTACACCTTC
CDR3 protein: CASSLMTNIYGYTF

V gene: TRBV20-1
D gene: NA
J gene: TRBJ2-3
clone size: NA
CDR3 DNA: TGCAGTGGGGACCTTTTCGATACGCAGTATTTT
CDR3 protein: CSGDLFDTQYF

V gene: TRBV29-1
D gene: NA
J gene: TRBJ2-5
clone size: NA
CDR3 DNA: TGCAGCGTTCCTCCTGGGGAGACCCAGTACTTC
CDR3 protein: CSVPPGETQYF

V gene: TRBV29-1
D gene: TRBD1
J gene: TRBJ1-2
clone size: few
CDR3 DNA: TGCAGCGTCCTGAGGGGGGACAGGGCGAGAGGCTACACCTTC
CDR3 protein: CSVLRGDRARGYTF

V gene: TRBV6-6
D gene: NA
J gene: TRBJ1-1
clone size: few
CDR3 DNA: TGTGCCAGCAGTACAGGGTTGAACACTGAAGCTTTCTTT
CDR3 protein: CASSTGLNTEAFF

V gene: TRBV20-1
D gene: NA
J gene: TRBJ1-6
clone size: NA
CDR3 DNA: TGCAGTGCTAGGACCGCACGGGGAGATAGGTCACCCCTCCACTTT
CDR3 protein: CSARTARGDRSPLHF

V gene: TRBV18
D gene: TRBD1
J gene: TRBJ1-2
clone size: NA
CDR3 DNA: TGTGCCAGCGCGATGGACAGGGTGGGCTATGGCTACACCTTC
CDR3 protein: CASAMDRVGYGYTF